The T cell receptor beta chain under discussion was sequenced for a study of T-cell reconstitution after alpha-beta-depleted transplantation in children. This CDR3 contains 16 residues. The V gene end was trimmed by 5 bases and the J gene end by 6 bases; junction bases not matched to a gene: 8. Germline CDR1 DFQATT, CDR2 SNEGSKA (reference sequence). Study results and limitations: Alpha-beta T cells about two months after transplant reportedly derived from several hundred expanded graft clones. Counts and diversity of T cells one year after transplant came mostly from newly produced T cells. Recipient T cells and thymic progenitors that survived were the source of the high TCRbeta diversity seen at day 60 in some patients.

Unique molecular identifiers tagged the TCRbeta library. TCRdb re-called the PCR reads with MiXCR, one entry per CDR3 protein. The sample contains 84,000 or so distinct CDR3 sequences, 15% to 18% of which appear only once. About this clonotype itself: Antigen: not known.

This specimen was PBMCs, mostly from graft donor cells, taken 180 days after TCRalphabeta/CD19-depleted stem cell transplant. The clonotype comes from a male patient aged 2 to 10 who had a stem cell transplant for acute lymphoblastic leukemia, so the T cells may come from the graft donor. The chain combines TRBV20-1 with TRBJ2-3, with 16 bases lining up with TRBD2. In DNA form, the CDR3 reads TGCAGTGCTTCGGGGACTAGCGGGGGGGCCCGGGATACGCAGTATTTT. Translation gives CSASGTSGGARDTQYF.